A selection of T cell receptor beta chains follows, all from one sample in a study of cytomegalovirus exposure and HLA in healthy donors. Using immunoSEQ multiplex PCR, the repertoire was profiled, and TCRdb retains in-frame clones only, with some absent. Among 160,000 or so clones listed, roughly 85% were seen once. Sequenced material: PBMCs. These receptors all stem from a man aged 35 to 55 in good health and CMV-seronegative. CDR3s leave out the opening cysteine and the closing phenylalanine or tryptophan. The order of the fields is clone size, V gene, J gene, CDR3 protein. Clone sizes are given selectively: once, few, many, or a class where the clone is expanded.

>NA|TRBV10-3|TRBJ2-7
AISPSGVDSGGEQY
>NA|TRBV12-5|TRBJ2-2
ASGLEPGELF
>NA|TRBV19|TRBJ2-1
ASSDRDRFTEQF
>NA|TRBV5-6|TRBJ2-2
ASSLVGSGRALAGELF
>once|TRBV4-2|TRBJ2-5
ASSIGETQY
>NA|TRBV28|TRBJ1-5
ATGRPNQPQH
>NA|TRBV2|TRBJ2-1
ASMGRSSYEQF
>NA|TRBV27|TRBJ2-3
ASSFLRGADTQY
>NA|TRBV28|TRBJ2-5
ASSLPTGVPETQY
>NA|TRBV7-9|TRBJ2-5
ASSFSGSGGETQY
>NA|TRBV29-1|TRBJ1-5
SVGQGDQPQH
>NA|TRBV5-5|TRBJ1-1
ASSLGTGVKAF
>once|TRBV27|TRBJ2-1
ASSWTSGEKRLSSYNEQF
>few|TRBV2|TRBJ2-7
ASRGGVPSYEQY
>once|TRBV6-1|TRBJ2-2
ASSELAGVNTGELF
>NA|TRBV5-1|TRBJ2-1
ASSSRTSGTWGEQF
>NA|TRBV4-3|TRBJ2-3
ASSQDGAGGDTQY
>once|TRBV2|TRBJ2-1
ASSDRYRYGNTGNEQF
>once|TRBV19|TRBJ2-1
ASSNSGGAYEQF
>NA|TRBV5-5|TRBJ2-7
ASSVRLTSYEQY
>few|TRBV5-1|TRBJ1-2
ASRAVNYGYT
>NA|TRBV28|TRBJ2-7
ASSLWVGGGGRRTSGSGYEQY
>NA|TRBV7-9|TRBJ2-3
ASSLILAGGQDTQY
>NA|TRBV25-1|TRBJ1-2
ASSSWGDDYGYT
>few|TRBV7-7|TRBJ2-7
ASSYGTGDEQY
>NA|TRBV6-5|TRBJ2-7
ASSYLGPGEQY
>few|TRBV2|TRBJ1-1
ASSVGQGTEAF
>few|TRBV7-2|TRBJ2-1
ASSPPVRSGGARF
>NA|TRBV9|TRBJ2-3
ASSVDSLTDTQY
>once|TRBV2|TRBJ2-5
ASSVDRGEGLVQY
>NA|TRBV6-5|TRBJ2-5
ASSSRRGEETQY
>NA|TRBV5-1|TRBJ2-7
ASSLGQARGEQY
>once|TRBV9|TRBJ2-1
ATARAGGRNNEQF
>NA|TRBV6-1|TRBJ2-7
ASSEPGQSYEQY
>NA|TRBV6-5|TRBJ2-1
ASSRTSGRHEQF